This T cell receptor beta chain was found in a study of OX40 agonist ivuxolimab in advanced cancers. Data came from immunoSEQ multiplex PCR; TCRdb stores just in-frame clones and leaves some out. The table has approximately 24,000 clones, 77% seen once. From germline, CDR1 is MDHEN and CDR2 SYDVKM. Trimming pared 3 bases from V and 7 bases from J, leaving 11 bases between. This CDR3 region has 13 residues. The sequences come from CD4+ or CD8+ T cells sorted from blood, collected in a trial of the OX40 agonist ivuxolimab. The clonotype was recovered from an adult with an advanced solid tumor such as melanoma, head and neck, liver or kidney cancer. This sequence joins TRBV28 and TRBJ2-3, with TRBD2 as a possible D gene (6 bases). In nucleotides, the CDR3 is TGTGCCAGCAGTTTGCGGGGCCGGAATACGCAGTATTTT. This translates into CASSLRGRNTQYF.